The clone carrying this T cell receptor beta chain has at least ten counts. What it binds is unknown. Relying on iRepertoire HTBI primers and Arm-PCR of CDR3 regions, the team built TCR beta libraries. TCRdb re-called the multiplex PCR reads with MiXCR, one entry per CDR3 protein. The table has roughly 400,000 distinct CDR3 sequences, about a fifth seen once; the top ten hold around 21%. Trimming shortened V by 8 bases and J by 1 base, and 11 bases separated the two germline ends. Germline values: CDR1 MDHEN, CDR2 SYDVKM. CDR3 length equals 14 residues. This record belongs to a study of regulatory T cells in long-lasting Graves disease. Described time point: persistent/refractory GD, antithyroid drugs over 5 years with positive TRAb. PBMC RNA served as the TCR library source. Overall study results and limits: There was favoring of TRBV28, TRBJ1-2 and TRBJ2-5 in persistent disease.

This material consisted of peripheral blood mononuclear cells (PBMCs), taken when the disease was refractory, from a patient treated with antithyroid drugs. This chain uses TRBV28 with TRBJ2-2; D gene unclear. This clonotype was obtained from a female donor with Graves disease. CDR3 in amino acids: CASSREGNTGELFF. The CDR3, as DNA: TGTGCCAGCTCAAGAGAAGGGAACACCGGGGAGCTGTTTTTT. The entire variable domain, with the rest obtained from reference TRBV28 and TRBJ2-2, is as follows: DVKVTQSSRYLVKRTGEKVFLECVQDMDHENMFWYRQDPGLGLRLIYFSYDVKMKEKGDIPEGYSVSREKKERFSLILESASTNQTSMYLCASSREGNTGELFFGEGSRLTVL.